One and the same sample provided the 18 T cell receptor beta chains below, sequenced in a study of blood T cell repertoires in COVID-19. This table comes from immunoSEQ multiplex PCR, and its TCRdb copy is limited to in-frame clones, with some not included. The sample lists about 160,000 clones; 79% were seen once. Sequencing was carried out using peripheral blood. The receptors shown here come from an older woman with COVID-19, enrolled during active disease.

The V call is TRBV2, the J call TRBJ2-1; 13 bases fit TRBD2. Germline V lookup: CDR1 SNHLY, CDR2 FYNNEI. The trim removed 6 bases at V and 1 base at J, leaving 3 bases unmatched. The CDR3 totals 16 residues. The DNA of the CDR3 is TGTGCCAGCAGACTAGCGGGGGGGTCATCCTACAATGAGCAGTTCTTC. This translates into CASRLAGGSSYNEQFF.

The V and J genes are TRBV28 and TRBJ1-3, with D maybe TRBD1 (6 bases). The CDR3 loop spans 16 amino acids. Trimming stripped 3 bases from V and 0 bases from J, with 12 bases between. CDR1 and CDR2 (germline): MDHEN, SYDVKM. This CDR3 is CASSFQGLSSGNTIYF. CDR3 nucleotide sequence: TGTGCCAGCAGTTTTCAGGGGCTGAGCTCTGGAAACACCATATATTTT.

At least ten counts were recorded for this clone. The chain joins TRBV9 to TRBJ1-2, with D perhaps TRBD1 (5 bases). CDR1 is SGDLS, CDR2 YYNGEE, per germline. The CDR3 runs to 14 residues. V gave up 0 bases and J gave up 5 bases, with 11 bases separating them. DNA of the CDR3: TGTGCCAGCAGCGTAGATGGGACTTATTATGGCTACACCTTC. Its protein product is CASSVDGTYYGYTF.

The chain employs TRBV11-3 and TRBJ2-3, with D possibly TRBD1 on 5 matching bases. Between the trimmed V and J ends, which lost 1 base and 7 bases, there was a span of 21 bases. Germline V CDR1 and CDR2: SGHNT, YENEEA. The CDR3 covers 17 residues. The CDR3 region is CASSLGGGPTKGNTQYF. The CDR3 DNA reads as TGTGCCAGCAGCTTAGGGGGCGGCCCAACAAAGGGGAATACGCAGTATTTT.

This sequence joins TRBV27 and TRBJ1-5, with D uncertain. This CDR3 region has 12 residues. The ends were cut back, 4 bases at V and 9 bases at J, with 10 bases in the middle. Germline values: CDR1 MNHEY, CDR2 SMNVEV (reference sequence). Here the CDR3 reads CASSSGSLPQHF. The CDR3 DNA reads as TGTGCCAGCAGTTCCGGGTCACTGCCCCAGCATTTT.

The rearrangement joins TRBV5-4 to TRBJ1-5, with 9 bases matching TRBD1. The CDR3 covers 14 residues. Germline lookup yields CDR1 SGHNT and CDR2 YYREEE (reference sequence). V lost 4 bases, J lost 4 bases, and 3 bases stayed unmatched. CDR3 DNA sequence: TGTGCCAGCAGCGCCGGGACAGGGAATCAGCCCCAGCATTTT. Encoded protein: CASSAGTGNQPQHF.

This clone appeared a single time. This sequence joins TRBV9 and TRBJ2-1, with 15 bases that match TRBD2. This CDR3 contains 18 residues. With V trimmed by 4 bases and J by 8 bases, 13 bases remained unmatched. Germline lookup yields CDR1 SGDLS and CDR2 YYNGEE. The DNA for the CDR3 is TGTGCCAGCAGCCCTTCCGTGGGGACTAGCGGGAGGAGGGATGAGCAGTTCTTC. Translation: CASSPSVGTSGRRDEQFF.

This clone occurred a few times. CDR3 loop: CAISEPGEGNTGELFF. CDR3 in DNA: TGTGCCATCAGTGAGCCAGGGGAGGGGAACACCGGGGAGCTGTTTTTT. The V gene is TRBV10-3, the J gene TRBJ2-2, with D perhaps matching TRBD2 (7 bases). V was cut by 2 bases and J by 1 base, with 11 bases left in between. In germline, CDR1 is ENHRY, CDR2 SYGVKD. The CDR3 sequence is 16 residues long.

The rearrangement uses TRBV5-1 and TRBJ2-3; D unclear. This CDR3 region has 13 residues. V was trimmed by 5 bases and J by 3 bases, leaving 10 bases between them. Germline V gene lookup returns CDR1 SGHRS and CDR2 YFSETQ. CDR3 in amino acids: CASSSPPTDTQYF. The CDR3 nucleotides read TGCGCCAGCAGTTCCCCCCCAACAGATACGCAGTATTTT.

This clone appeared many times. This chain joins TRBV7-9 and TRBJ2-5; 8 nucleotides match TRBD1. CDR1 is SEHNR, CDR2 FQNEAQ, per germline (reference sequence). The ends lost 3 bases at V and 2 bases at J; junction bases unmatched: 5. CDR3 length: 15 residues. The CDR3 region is CASSLGDRLQETQYF. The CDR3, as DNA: TGTGCCAGCAGCTTGGGGGACAGGCTTCAAGAGACCCAGTACTTC.

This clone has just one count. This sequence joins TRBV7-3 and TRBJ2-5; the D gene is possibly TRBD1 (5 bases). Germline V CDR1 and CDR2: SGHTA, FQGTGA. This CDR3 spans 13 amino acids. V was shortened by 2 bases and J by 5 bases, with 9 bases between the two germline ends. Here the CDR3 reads CASSLHRRETQYF. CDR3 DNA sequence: TGTGCCAGCAGCTTACACAGGCGGGAGACCCAGTACTTC.

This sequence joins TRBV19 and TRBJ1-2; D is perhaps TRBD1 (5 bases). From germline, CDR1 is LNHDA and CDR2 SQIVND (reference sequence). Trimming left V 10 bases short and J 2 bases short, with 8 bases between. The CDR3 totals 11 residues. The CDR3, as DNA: TGTGCCACAAGACAGAACTATGGCTACACCTTC. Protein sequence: CATRQNYGYTF.

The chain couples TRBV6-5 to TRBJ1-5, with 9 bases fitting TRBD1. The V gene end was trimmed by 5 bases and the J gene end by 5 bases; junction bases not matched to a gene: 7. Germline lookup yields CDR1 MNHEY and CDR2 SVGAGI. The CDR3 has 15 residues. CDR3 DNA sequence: TGTGCCAGCAGTCCTGAGGGACAGGGTTATCAGCCCCAGCATTTT. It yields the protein CASSPEGQGYQPQHF.

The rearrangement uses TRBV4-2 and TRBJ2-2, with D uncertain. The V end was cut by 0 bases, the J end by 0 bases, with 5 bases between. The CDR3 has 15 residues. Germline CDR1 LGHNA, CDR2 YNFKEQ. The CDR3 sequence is CASSQDLSNTGELFF. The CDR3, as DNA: TGTGCCAGCAGCCAAGATCTTTCGAACACCGGGGAGCTGTTTTTT.

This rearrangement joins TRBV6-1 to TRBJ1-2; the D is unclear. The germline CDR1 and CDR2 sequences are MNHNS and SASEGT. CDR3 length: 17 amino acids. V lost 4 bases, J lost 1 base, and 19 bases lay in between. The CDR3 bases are TGTGCCAGCAGTGGACTCGTGGGAGTTACTTTTAACTATGGCTACACCTTC. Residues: CASSGLVGVTFNYGYTF.

CDR3: CASSQTLQGLLGYTF. The CDR3 nucleotides read TGTGCCAGCAGTCAGACCCTACAGGGCCTCCTTGGCTACACCTTC. The chain links TRBV5-8 to TRBJ1-2; maybe TRBD1 (6 bases). Per germline, CDR1 SGHTS and CDR2 YDEGEE. The length of the CDR3 is 15 residues. Trimming took 5 bases from V and 7 from J, leaving 21 bases between them.

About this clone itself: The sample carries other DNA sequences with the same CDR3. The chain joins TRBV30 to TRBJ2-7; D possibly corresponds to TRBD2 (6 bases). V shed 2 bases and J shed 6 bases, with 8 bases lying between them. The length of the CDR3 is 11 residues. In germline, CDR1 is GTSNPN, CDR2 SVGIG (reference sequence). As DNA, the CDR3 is TGTGCCTGGAGTCCCGGGGGCGAGCAGTACTTC. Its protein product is CAWSPGGEQYF.

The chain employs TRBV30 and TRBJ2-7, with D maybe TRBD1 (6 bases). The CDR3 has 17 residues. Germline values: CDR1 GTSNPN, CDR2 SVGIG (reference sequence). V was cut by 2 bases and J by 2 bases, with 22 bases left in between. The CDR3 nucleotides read TGTGCCTGGAGTCCCCCGTTCCGGGACACCTCCCCCTACGAGCAGTACTTC. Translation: CAWSPPFRDTSPYEQYF.